One T cell receptor beta chain is described in this entry. The data are from a study of blood T cell repertoires in COVID-19. Study-level information: T cells, B-cell-depleted T cells, or PBMCs provided the cDNA or gDNA that served as material.

J was trimmed by 4 bases and V by 3 bases; bases with no gene match: 16. The CDR3 has 19 amino acids. Per germline, CDR1 SGDLS and CDR2 YYNGEE. How the authors handled the data: Reference gene primer amplification in the assay estimated nucleated cell counts. Using immunoSEQ multiplex PCR, the repertoire was profiled, and TCRdb retains in-frame clones only, with some absent. V and J calls and clone size are as listed in that table; D and trimming were resolved from the DNA. Found here are 35,000 to 55,000 clones, approximately 87% of them singletons; the top ten hold less than 5.5%. The chain joins TRBV9 to TRBJ1-2; 12 bases fit TRBD1. Sequences were obtained from peripheral blood. This receptor was identified in a human donor in a cohort sampled during active COVID-19. Written as DNA, the CDR3 is TGTGCCAGCAGCGCGGGGGGACAGGGGGCGAACGAGGTGGGCTATGGCTACACCTTC. Protein: CASSAGGQGANEVGYGYTF.